This T cell receptor beta chain emerged from a study of cytomegalovirus exposure and HLA in healthy donors. The CDR3 runs to 15 residues. Germline CDR1 is MNHEY and CDR2 is SMNVEV (reference sequence). Trimming removed 3 bases at V and 1 base at J, with 12 bases between. 60 Vbeta and 13 Jbeta primers were used in PCR. Assay used: immunoSEQ multiplex PCR; TCRdb lists only in-frame clones, some missing. This sample's table reports 100,000 to 150,000 clones. The sample taken for sequencing was PBMCs. The V call is TRBV27, the J call TRBJ1-1, with D possibly matching TRBD1 (5 bases). The sequence derives from a man aged 35-49 years in good health and CMV-seronegative. The CDR3 loop reads CASSFRGRENTEAFF. DNA of the CDR3: TGTGCCAGCAGTTTTAGGGGCCGAGAGAACACTGAAGCTTTCTTT.